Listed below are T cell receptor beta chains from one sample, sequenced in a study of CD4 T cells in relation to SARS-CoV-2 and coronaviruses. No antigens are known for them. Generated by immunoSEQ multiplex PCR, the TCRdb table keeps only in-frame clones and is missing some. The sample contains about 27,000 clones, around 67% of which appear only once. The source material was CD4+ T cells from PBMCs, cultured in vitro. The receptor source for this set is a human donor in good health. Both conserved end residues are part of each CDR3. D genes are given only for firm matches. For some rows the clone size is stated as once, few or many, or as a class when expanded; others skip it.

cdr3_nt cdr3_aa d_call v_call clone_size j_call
TGTGCCAGCAGCCCGGGACAGGGGGACCTGCGCAGCAATCAGCCCCAGCATTTT CASSPGQGDLRSNQPQHF TRBD1 TRBV7-9 - TRBJ1-5
TGCGCCAGCAGCCCTCAGGGGACGCAGTATGGCTACACCTTC CASSPQGTQYGYTF - TRBV5-1 - TRBJ1-2
TGCAGCGTTGATAGGACACCCGGAAACTATGGCTACACCTTC CSVDRTPGNYGYTF - TRBV29-1 few TRBJ1-2
TGTGCCAGCAGTTCCCTTGCCGGCTACGAGCAGTACTTC CASSSLAGYEQYF - TRBV12-3/TRBV12-4 - TRBJ2-7
TGCGCCAGCAGCCAAGTAGTCCAGGCAACAGATACGCAGTATTTT CASSQVVQATDTQYF - TRBV4-3 - TRBJ2-3
TGTGCTAGCAGCACCGGGACGGCCCCTGGCTACACCTTC CASSTGTAPGYTF - TRBV7-7 - TRBJ1-2
TGTGCCAGCAGCTTAAAAGAGACCCAGTACTTC CASSLKETQYF - TRBV7-8 few TRBJ2-5
TGTGCCAGCAGTGAGTGGGCCGAAACAGAGGACTATGGCTACACCTTC CASSEWAETEDYGYTF - TRBV2 few TRBJ1-2
TGTGCCAGCGGAGGGGACTATGGCTACACCTTC CASGGDYGYTF - TRBV7-9 - TRBJ1-2
TGTGCCAGCAGTGAAGGGGGCTCCACCTATGGCTACACCTTC CASSEGGSTYGYTF - TRBV6-1 - TRBJ1-2
TGTGCCAGCAGCGCAGGGGGAGTTGGTGGAAACACCATATATTTT CASSAGGVGGNTIYF TRBD1 TRBV6-5 - TRBJ1-3
TGTGCCAGCAGCCCCTGGCACAATGAGCAGTTCTTC CASSPWHNEQFF - TRBV2 few TRBJ2-1
TGCGCCAGCAGCCAAGAGGGGTTCTATGGCTACACCTTC CASSQEGFYGYTF - TRBV4-3 - TRBJ1-2
TGTGCCAGCAGTGCGACTACCGAGAGCACAGATACGCAGTATTTT CASSATTESTDTQYF - TRBV2 - TRBJ2-3
TGCAGCGTTGACAGGGGTAACACCGGGGAGCTGTTTTTT CSVDRGNTGELFF - TRBV29-1 few TRBJ2-2
TGCGCCAGCAGCCAAGAGTCAGGGAGTCGAAACACCATATATTTT CASSQESGSRNTIYF - TRBV4-1 few TRBJ1-3
TGCAGCGTGTTAAAGGGACAGGGGGCGTATGGCTACACCTTC CSVLKGQGAYGYTF TRBD1 TRBV29-1 - TRBJ1-2
TGTGCCAGCAGCTTAGCGAGGCAGTCCGGCAACGATGAGCAGTTCTTC CASSLARQSGNDEQFF - TRBV7-9 - TRBJ2-1
TGTGCCAGCAGTTACCGGACAGGGGATAGCAATCAGCCCCAGCATTTT CASSYRTGDSNQPQHF TRBD1 TRBV6-5 - TRBJ1-5
TGTGCCAGCAGAAAGCGGCCCACCGGGGAGCTGTTTTTT CASRKRPTGELFF - TRBV27 - TRBJ2-2
TGTGCCAGCAACCCTTCGGCCGGGGAGCTGTTTTTT CASNPSAGELFF - TRBV12-3/TRBV12-4 - TRBJ2-2
TGTGCCAGCTCACCACAGGACCTTTCGAATTCACCCCTCCACTTT CASSPQDLSNSPLHF - TRBV18 - TRBJ1-6
TGTGCCAGCTCACCAGGATCCGGCTCCTACGAGCAGTACTTC CASSPGSGSYEQYF - TRBV18 - TRBJ2-7
TGTGCCAGCAGTGGACAGGTATTAGGCAATCAGCCCCAGCATTTT CASSGQVLGNQPQHF TRBD1 TRBV28 - TRBJ1-5
TGTGCTAGTGGTAGGGACAGTCGGAACATTCAGTACTTC CASGRDSRNIQYF TRBD1 TRBV12-5 once TRBJ2-4
TGTGCCAGCAGTTATGGGGGAGGAGGAGAGACCCAGTACTTC CASSYGGGGETQYF - TRBV6-2/TRBV6-3 - TRBJ2-5
TGTGCCAGTAGTATATCTTCTGGGGCCAACGTCCTGACTTTC CASSISSGANVLTF - TRBV19 - TRBJ2-6
TGTGCCAGCAGCTTAGTAACGGGGCGGTTCCCCGGGGAGCTGTTTTTT CASSLVTGRFPGELFF - TRBV11-2 - TRBJ2-2
TGTGCCAGCAGCTCCCGACCGGCCTACGAGCAGTACTTC CASSSRPAYEQYF - TRBV7-2 - TRBJ2-7
TGTGCCAGCTCACGGGCTTCGGGCAGCAACTATGGCTACACCTTC CASSRASGSNYGYTF - TRBV18 - TRBJ1-2
TGTGCCAGCAGCCAGGGAACAGGGACTAACTATGGCTACACCTTC CASSQGTGTNYGYTF - TRBV3-1/TRBV3-2 - TRBJ1-2
TGTGCCAGCAGTGTCAGGGGTTTGGAGACCCAGTACTTC CASSVRGLETQYF - TRBV12-3/TRBV12-4 once TRBJ2-5
TGCGCCAGCAGCCACAATATCGGAGAATATGGCTACACCTTC CASSHNIGEYGYTF - TRBV4-3 once TRBJ1-2
TGTGCCAGCAGCTTAGGATCTGGCTACGAGCAGTACTTC CASSLGSGYEQYF - TRBV11-2 - TRBJ2-7
TGTGCCAGCTCACCTTTTCCCAGCTCCTACGAGCAGTACTTC CASSPFPSSYEQYF - TRBV18 few TRBJ2-7
TGCGCCAGCAGCTTGGCCGAGTCAGGGGGTTGGAATGAGCAGTTCTTC CASSLAESGGWNEQFF TRBD1 TRBV5-1 - TRBJ2-1
TGTGCCAGCAGCCAAGACGACAGGGGGCTGCTGAACACTGAAGCTTTCTTT CASSQDDRGLLNTEAFF TRBD1 TRBV14 - TRBJ1-1
TGCAGTGCCCCTTGGCCAGATACGCAGTATTTT CSAPWPDTQYF - TRBV20-1 once TRBJ2-3
TGTGCCAGCAGTTACTCTTTGGCGGGTCATTACAATGAGCAGTTCTTC CASSYSLAGHYNEQFF - TRBV6-2/TRBV6-3 - TRBJ2-1
TGCAGCGTTACGACGGCCCGAGAGACCCAGTACTTC CSVTTARETQYF - TRBV29-1 - TRBJ2-5
TGCGCCAGCAGCCCCCTGGGGAGGCAGGGGCAAGAGACCCAGTACTTC CASSPLGRQGQETQYF - TRBV4-1 once TRBJ2-5
TGTGCCAGCAGTGAAAGTTGGGCATCCGCAGATACGCAGTATTTT CASSESWASADTQYF - TRBV6-1 - TRBJ2-3
TGCGCCAGCAGCCAACGCGGGGGTTTGGGCTACGAGCAGTACTTC CASSQRGGLGYEQYF TRBD2 TRBV4-3 - TRBJ2-7
TGTGCCACCAGTGCCGGCGGGTTAGCGGGATCCACAGATACGCAGTATTTT CATSAGGLAGSTDTQYF TRBD2 TRBV24-1 - TRBJ2-3
TGTGCCCACAGTAAATGGGACAATGAGCAGTTCTTC CAHSKWDNEQFF - TRBV30 - TRBJ2-1
TGTGCCACCTCCCGGGACATTAATCAGCCCCAGCATTTT CATSRDINQPQHF - TRBV19 - TRBJ1-5
TGCGCCAGCAGCCCCCGGGACAGTTACAATGAGCAGTTCTTC CASSPRDSYNEQFF TRBD1 TRBV5-1 - TRBJ2-1
TGCAGTGCTAGTTTTGCGGGGATGAAAGAGACCCAGTACTTC CSASFAGMKETQYF - TRBV20-1 - TRBJ2-5
TGTGCCAGCAGCTTGGAACTAGTAAATGAGCAGTTCTTC CASSLELVNEQFF - TRBV5-4 once TRBJ2-1
TGTGCCAGTAGTAGAAGTTTCTATGAAAAACTGTTTTTT CASSRSFYEKLFF - TRBV19 medium-sized TRBJ1-4
TGTGCCAGCAGCTTCATAGCGGACTCCTACGAGCAGTACTTC CASSFIADSYEQYF - TRBV3-1/TRBV3-2 - TRBJ2-7
TGCGCCAGCAGCTTGGAGGGGGGCGAAGATACGCAGTATTTT CASSLEGGEDTQYF - TRBV5-1 - TRBJ2-3
TGTGCCAGCAGTTCCTCCCCACGACCGGAGTATGGCTACACCTTC CASSSSPRPEYGYTF - TRBV28 - TRBJ1-2
TGTGCCAGCAGCCAAGATCCGGGGGAGGCAGATACGCAGTATTTT CASSQDPGEADTQYF - TRBV3-1/TRBV3-2 - TRBJ2-3
TGTGCCAGCAGCTTAGAGGCATACCCAAATTCACCCCTCCACTTT CASSLEAYPNSPLHF - TRBV7-9 few TRBJ1-6
TGCGCCAGCAGCTGGACCGGGACAGGGAACACCGGGGAGCTGTTTTTT CASSWTGTGNTGELFF TRBD1 TRBV5-1 - TRBJ2-2
TGCGCCAGCAGCTTCCCAGGGGGCGGTAACAATGAGCAGTTCTTC CASSFPGGGNNEQFF TRBD1 TRBV5-1 - TRBJ2-1